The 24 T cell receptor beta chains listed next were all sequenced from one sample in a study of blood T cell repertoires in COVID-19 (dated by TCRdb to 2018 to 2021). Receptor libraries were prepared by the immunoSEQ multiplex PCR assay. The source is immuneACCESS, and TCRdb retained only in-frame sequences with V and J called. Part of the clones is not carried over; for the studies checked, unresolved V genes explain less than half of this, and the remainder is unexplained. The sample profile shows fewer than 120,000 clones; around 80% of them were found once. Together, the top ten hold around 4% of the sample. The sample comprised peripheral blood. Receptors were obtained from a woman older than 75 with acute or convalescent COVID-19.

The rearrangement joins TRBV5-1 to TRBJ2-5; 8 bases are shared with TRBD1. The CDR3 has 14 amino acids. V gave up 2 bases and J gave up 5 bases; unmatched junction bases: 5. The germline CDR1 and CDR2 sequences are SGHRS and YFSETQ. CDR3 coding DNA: TGCGCCAGCAGCTTCCAGGGGGCACGGGAGACCCAGTACTTC. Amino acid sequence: CASSFQGARETQYF.

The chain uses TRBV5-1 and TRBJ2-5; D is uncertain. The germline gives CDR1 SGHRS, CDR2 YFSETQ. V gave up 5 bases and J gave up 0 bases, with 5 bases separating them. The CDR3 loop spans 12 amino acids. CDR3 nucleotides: TGCGCCAGCAGTACAGACCAAGAGACCCAGTACTTC. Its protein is CASSTDQETQYF.

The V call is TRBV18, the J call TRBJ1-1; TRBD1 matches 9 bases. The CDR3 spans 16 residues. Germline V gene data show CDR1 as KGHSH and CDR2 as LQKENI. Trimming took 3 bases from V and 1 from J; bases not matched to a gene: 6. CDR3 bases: TGTGCCAGCTCACCTGGACAGGGGATGGGGAACACTGAAGCTTTCTTT. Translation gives CASSPGQGMGNTEAFF.

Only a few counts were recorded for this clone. The CDR3 DNA follows: TGTGCCAGCAGCTTAATGCGGGGGGCGAACACTGAAGCTTTCTTT. It encodes CASSLMRGANTEAFF. The chain combines TRBV5-4 with TRBJ1-1; maybe TRBD1 (6 bases). V was shortened by 2 bases and J by 1 base, with 12 bases between the two germline ends. The CDR3 runs 15 residues. Germline-derived CDR1 and CDR2 are SGHNT and YYREEE (reference sequence).

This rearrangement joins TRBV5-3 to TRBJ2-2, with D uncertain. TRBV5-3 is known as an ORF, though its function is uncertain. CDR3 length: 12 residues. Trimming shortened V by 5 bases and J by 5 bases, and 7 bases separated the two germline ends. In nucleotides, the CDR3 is TGTGCCAGAAGGACTGTGACCGGGGAGCTGTTTTTT. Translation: CARRTVTGELFF.

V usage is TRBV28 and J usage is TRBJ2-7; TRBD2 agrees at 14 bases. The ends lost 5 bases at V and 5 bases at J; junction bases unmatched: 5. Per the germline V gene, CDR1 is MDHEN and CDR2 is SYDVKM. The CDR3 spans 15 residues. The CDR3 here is CASSLWTSGRNEQYF. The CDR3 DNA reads TGTGCCAGCAGTCTCTGGACTAGCGGGAGGAACGAGCAGTACTTC.

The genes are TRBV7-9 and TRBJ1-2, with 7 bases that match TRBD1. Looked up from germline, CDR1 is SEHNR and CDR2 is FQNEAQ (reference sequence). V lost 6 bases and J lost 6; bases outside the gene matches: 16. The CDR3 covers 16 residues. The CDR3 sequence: CASSSRGAGTADGYTF. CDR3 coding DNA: TGTGCCAGCAGTTCCCGAGGGGCTGGGACAGCCGATGGCTACACCTTC.

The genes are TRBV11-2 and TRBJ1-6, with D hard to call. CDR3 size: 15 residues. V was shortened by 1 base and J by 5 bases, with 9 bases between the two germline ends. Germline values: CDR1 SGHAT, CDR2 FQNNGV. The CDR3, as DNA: TGTGCCAGCAGCTTAGCCATAAGAGATAATTCACCCCTCCACTTT. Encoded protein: CASSLAIRDNSPLHF.

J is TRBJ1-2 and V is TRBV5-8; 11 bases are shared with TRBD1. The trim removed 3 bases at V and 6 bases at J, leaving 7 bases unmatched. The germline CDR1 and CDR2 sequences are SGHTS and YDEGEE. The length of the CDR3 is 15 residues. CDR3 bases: TGTGCCAGCAGCTCCCTCTCGGACAGGGGGCATGGCTACACCTTC. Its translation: CASSSLSDRGHGYTF. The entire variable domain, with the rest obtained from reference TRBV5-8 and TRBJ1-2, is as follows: EAGVTQSPTHLIKTRGQQATLRCSPISGHTSVYWYQQALGLGLQFLLWYDEGEERNRGNFPPRFSGRQFPNYSSELNVNALELEDSALYLCASSSLSDRGHGYTFGSGTRLTVV.

The CDR3: CASSLAGGSNTGELFF. The CDR3 region has the DNA TGTGCCAGCAGCTTAGCTGGCGGATCGAACACCGGGGAGCTGTTTTTT. The chain has TRBV7-2 and TRBJ2-2, with D unresolved. The CDR3 covers 16 residues. With 0 bases removed from V and 0 bases from J, the gap between germline ends came to 8 bases. Germline V gene lookup returns CDR1 SGHTA and CDR2 FQGNSA.

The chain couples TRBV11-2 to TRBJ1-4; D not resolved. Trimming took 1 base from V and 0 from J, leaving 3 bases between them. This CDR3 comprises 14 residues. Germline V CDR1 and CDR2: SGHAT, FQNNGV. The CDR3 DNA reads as TGTGCCAGCAGCTTAGTAGCAACTAATGAAAAACTGTTTTTT. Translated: CASSLVATNEKLFF.

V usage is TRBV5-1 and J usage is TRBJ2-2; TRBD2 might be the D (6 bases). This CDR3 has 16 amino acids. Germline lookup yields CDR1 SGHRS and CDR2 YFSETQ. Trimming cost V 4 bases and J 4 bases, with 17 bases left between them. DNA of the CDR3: TGCGCCAGCAGCGAAATGGGCGGGGCTGTCACCGGGGAGCTGTTTTTT. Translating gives CASSEMGGAVTGELFF. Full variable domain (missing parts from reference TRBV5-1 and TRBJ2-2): KAGVTQTPRYLIKTRGQQVTLSCSPISGHRSVSWYQQTPGQGLQFLFEYFSETQRNKGNFPGRFSGRQFSNSRSEMNVSTLELGDSALYLCASSEMGGAVTGELFFGEGSRLTVL.

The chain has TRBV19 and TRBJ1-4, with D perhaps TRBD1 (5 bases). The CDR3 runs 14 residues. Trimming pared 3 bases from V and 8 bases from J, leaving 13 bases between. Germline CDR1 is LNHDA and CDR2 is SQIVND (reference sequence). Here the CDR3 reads CASSMRGIREKLFF. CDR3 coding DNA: TGTGCCAGTAGTATGCGGGGGATACGAGAAAAACTGTTTTTT.

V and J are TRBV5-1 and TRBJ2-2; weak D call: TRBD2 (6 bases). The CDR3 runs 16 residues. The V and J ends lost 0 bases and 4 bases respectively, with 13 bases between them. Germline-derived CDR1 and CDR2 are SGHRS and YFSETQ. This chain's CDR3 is CASSLAGGSGTGELFF. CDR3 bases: TGCGCCAGCAGCTTGGCCGGGGGTAGCGGCACCGGGGAGCTGTTTTTT.

The CDR3 reads CASSLVAGGPYEQYF. Written as DNA, the CDR3 is TGTGCCAGCAGCTTAGTAGCGGGGGGGCCCTACGAGCAGTACTTC. The V and J genes are TRBV11-2 and TRBJ2-7; TRBD2 matches 11 bases. The CDR3 is 15 residues long. Per the germline V gene, CDR1 is SGHAT and CDR2 is FQNNGV. With 1 base clipped from V and 2 bases from J, the junction kept 1 base outside the gene matches.

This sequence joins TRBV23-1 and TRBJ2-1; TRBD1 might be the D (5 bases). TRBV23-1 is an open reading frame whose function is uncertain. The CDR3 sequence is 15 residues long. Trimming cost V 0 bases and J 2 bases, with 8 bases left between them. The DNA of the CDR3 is TGCGCCAGCAGTCAATCAAGGGGCGCCTACAATGAGCAGTTCTTC. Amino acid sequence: CASSQSRGAYNEQFF.

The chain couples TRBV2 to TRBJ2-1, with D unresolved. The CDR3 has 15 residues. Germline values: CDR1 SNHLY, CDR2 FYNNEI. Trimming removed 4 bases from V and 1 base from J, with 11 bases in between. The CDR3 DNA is TGTGCCAGCAGTGTAGAGTCGCCATCCTACAATGAGCAGTTCTTC. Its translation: CASSVESPSYNEQFF. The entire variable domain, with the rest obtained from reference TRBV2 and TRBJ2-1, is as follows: EPEVTQTPSHQVTQMGQEVILRCVPISNHLYFYWYRQILGQKVEFLVSFYNNEISEKSEIFDDQFSVERPDGSNFTLKIRSTKLEDSAMYFCASSVESPSYNEQFFGPGTRLTVL.

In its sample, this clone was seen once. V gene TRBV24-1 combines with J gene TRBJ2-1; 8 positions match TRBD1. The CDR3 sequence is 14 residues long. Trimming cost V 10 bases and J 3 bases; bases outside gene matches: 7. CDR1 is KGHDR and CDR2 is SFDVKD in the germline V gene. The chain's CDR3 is CATSGTGSYNEQFF. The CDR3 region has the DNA TGTGCCACGTCCGGGACAGGAAGCTACAATGAGCAGTTCTTC.

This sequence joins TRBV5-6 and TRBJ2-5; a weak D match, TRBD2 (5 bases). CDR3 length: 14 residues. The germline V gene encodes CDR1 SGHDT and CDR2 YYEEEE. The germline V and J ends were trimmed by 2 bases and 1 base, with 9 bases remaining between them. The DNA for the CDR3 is TGTGCCAGCAGCTTTACCGGGGTCCAAGAGACCCAGTACTTC. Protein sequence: CASSFTGVQETQYF.

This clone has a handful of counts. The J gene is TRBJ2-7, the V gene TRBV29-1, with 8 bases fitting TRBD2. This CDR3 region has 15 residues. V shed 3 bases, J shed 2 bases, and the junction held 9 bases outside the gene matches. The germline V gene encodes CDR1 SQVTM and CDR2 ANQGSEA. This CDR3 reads CSVDGGTGGTYEQYF. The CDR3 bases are TGCAGCGTTGATGGTGGGACGGGAGGGACCTACGAGCAGTACTTC.

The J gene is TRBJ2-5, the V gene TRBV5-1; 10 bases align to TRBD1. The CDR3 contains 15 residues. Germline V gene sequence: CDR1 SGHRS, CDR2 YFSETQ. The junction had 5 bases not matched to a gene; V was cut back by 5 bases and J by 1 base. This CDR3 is CASSSGQGPQETQYF. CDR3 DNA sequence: TGCGCCAGCAGTTCGGGACAGGGGCCCCAAGAGACCCAGTACTTC.

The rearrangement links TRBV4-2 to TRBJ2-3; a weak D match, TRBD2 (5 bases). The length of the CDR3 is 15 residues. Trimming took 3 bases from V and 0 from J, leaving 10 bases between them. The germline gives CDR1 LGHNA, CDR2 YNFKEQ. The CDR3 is CASSQDGLSTDTQYF. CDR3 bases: TGTGCCAGCAGCCAGGACGGACTGAGCACAGATACGCAGTATTTT.

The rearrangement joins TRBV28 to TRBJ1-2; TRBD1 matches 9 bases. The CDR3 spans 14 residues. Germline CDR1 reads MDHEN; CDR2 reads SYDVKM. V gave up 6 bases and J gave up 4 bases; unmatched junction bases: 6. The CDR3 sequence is CASRPGTGTYGYTF. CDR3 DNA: TGTGCCAGCAGGCCCGGGACAGGGACCTATGGCTACACCTTC.

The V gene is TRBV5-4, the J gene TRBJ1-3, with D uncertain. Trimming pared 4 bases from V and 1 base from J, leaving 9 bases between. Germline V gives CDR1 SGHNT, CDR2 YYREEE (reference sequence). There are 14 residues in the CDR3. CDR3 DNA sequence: TGTGCCAGCAGCACGGAGGGATCTGGAAACACCATATATTTT. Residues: CASSTEGSGNTIYF.